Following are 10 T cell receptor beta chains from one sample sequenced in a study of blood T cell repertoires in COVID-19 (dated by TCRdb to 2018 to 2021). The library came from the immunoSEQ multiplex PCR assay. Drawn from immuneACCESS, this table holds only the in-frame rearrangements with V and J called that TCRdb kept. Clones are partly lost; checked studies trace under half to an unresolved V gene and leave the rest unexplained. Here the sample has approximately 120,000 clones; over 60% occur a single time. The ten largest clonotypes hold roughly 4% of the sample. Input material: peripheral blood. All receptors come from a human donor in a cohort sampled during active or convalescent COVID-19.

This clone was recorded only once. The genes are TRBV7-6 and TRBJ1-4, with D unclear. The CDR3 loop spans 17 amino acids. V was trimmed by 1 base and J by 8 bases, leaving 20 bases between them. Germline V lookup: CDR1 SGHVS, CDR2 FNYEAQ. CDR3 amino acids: CASSLGDGSGREEKLFF. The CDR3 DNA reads TGTGCCAGCAGCTTAGGTGATGGGTCTGGGCGAGAGGAAAAACTGTTTTTT.

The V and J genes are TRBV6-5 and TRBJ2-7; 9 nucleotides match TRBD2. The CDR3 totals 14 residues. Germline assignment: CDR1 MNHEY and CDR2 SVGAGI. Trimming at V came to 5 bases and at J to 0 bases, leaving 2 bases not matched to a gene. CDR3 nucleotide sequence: TGTGCCAGCAGTATAGCGGGAGCCTCCTACGAGCAGTACTTC. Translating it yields CASSIAGASYEQYF.

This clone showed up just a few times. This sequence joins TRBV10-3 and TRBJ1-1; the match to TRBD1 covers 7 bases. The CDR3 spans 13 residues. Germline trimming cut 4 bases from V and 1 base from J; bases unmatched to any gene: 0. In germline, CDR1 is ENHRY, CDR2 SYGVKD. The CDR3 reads CAISGTGNTEAFF. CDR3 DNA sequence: TGTGCCATCAGTGGGACAGGGAACACTGAAGCTTTCTTT.

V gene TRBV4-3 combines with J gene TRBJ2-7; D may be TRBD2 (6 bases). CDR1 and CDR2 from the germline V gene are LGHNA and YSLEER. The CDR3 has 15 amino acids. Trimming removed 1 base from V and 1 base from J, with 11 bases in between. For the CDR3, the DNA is TGCGCCAGCAGCCAAGGGGCGGGGCAATCCTACGAGCAGTACTTC. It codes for CASSQGAGQSYEQYF.

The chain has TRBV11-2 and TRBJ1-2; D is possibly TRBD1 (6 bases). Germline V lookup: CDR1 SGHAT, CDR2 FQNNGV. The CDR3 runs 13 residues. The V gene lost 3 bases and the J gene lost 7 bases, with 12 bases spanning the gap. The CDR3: CASSFSGASGYTF. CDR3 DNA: TGTGCCAGCAGCTTCTCAGGGGCGTCTGGCTACACCTTC.

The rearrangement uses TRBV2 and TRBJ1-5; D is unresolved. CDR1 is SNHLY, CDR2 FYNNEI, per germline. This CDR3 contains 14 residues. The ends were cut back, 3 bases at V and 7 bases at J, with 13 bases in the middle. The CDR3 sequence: CASSELRAQQPQHF. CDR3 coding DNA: TGTGCCAGCAGTGAGTTGAGGGCACAGCAGCCCCAGCATTTT.

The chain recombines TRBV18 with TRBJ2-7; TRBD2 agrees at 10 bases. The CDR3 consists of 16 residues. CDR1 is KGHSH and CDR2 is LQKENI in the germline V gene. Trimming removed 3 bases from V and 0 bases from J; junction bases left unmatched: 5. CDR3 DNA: TGTGCCAGCTCACCCGGACTAGCGGATCGCTCCTACGAGCAGTACTTC. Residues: CASSPGLADRSYEQYF.

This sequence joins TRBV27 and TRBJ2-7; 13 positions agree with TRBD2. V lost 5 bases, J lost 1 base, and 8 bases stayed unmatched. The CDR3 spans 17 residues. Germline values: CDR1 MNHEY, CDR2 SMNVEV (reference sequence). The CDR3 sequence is CASSGGGLAGRSYEQYF. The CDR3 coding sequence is TGTGCCAGCAGTGGGGGGGGACTAGCGGGGCGATCCTACGAGCAGTACTTC.

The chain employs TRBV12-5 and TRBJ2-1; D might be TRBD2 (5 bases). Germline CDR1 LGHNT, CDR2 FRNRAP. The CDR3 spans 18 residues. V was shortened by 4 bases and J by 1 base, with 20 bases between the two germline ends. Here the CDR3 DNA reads TGTGCTAGTGGTTCTAGTGAGGGAAGAATAAGGTCCTACAATGAGCAGTTCTTC. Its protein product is CASGSSEGRIRSYNEQFF. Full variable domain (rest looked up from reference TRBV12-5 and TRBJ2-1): DARVTQTPRHKVTEMGQEVTMRCQPILGHNTVFWYRQTMMQGLELLAYFRNRAPLDDSGMPKDRFSAEMPDATLATLKIQPSEPRDSAVYFCASGSSEGRIRSYNEQFFGPGTRLTVL.

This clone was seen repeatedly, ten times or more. The CDR3, as DNA: TGTGCCAGCAGCTTGATCACAGGGGTGGGCTATGGCTACACCTTC. Protein: CASSLITGVGYGYTF. This rearrangement joins TRBV5-6 to TRBJ1-2; TRBD1 aligns across 7 bases. The CDR3 consists of 15 residues. The V gene's germline CDR1 is SGHDT and CDR2 YYEEEE. Trimming at V came to 1 base and at J to 4 bases, leaving 7 bases not matched to a gene.